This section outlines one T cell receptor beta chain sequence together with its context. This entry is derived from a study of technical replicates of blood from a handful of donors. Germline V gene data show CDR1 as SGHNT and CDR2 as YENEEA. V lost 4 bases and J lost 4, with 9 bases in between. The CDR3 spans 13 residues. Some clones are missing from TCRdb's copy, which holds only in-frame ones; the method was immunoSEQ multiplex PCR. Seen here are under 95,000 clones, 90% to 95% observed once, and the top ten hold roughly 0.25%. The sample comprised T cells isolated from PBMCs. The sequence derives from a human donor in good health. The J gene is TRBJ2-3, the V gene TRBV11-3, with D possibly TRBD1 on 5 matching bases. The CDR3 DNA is TGTGCCAGCAGCTGGGGCGATTCAGATACGCAGTATTTT. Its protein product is CASSWGDSDTQYF. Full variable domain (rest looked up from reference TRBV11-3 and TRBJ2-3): EAGVVQSPRYKIIEKKQPVAFWCNPISGHNTLYWYLQNLGQGPELLIRYENEEAVDDSQLPKDRFSAERLKGVDSTLKIQPAELGDSAVYLCASSWGDSDTQYFGPGTRLTVL.